These T cell receptor beta chains were read from a single sample in a study of T cells in Graves' hyperthyroidism and ophthalmopathy. MiXCR, applied by TCRdb to the multiplex PCR reads, yields one record per CDR3 protein. The sample includes some 350,000 distinct CDR3 sequences, about 18% seen only once; the top ten take 3.5% to 4%. Sample: blood. These receptors originate from a woman between 18 and 29 years old with Graves' hyperthyroidism. CDR3s include the opening cysteine and the closing phenylalanine or tryptophan. A D gene is named only where the DNA matches it firmly. Clone size is not always given. Where it is, it says once, few, many or a class for expanded clones.

length | D | V | size | CDR3
14 | NA | TRBV6-1 | many | CASSVRNSNQPQHF
13 | NA | TRBV2 | many | CASSENRQETQYF
16 | NA | TRBV4-1 | many | CASSLNIVRSSYGYTF
14 | TRBD2 | TRBV12-3/TRBV12-4 | many | CASSDSGGSYEQYF
14 | NA | TRBV15 | many | CATSRGLINQPQHF
14 | TRBD1 | TRBV6-1 | many | CASSTGERNTEAFF
14 | NA | TRBV28 | NA | CASFPGNSNQPQHF
14 | TRBD1 | TRBV7-8 | few | CASRLRTGTYEQYF
15 | NA | TRBV6-5 | many | CASRRASHSNQPQHF
11 | NA | TRBV19 | many | CASIRGTEAFF
14 | NA | TRBV5-1 | many | CASSLGEIGYGYTF
11 | NA | TRBV2 | many | CASRLFYEAFF
13 | NA | TRBV12-3/TRBV12-4 | many | CASRKQGTDEQYF
15 | TRBD1 | TRBV4-1 | many | CASSLMDRDYQPQHF
15 | NA | TRBV7-7 | many | CASSLGQAQNTEAFF
14 | NA | TRBV6-4 | NA | CASSYSGQKETQYF
13 | NA | TRBV18 | NA | CASSPNAENIQYF
15 | TRBD1 | TRBV5-1 | NA | CASSFAGGGRAEAFF
13 | TRBD1 | TRBV7-9 | NA | CASSARDRNIKYF
12 | NA | TRBV2 | many | CATAVWEDYQYF
17 | NA | TRBV28 | many | CASRVHLGRGRGTEAFF
15 | TRBD1 | TRBV10-3 | many | CAISPSGQGHQPQHF
12 | NA | TRBV20-1 | many | CSARDWGTEAFF
13 | TRBD1 | TRBV29-1 | NA | CSVDRGRNTEAFF
13 | NA | TRBV5-1 | few | CASSRFRALRAFF
16 | NA | TRBV4-1 | many | CASSQGQPAANYGYTF
14 | NA | TRBV27 | many | CASSLSRGVETQYF
14 | NA | TRBV20-1 | many | CSAIRGGGAYEQYF
14 | NA | TRBV18 | many | CASSPDGRGYGYTF
15 | NA | TRBV5-1 | many | CASSPRGANTGELFF
12 | NA | TRBV20-1 | many | CSAGDFRYEQYF
14 | NA | TRBV4-1 | many | CASRGVTRQETQYF
14 | TRBD2 | TRBV20-1 | many | CSAAPPAGWETQYF
16 | NA | TRBV12-3/TRBV12-4 | many | CASSLRSRQGINGYTF
16 | TRBD1 | TRBV27 | NA | CASSKWDRASKQKLFF
14 | TRBD2 | TRBV4-2 | few | CASSQTSDTDTQYF
12 | NA | TRBV12-3/TRBV12-4 | many | CASSLEEETQYF
15 | TRBD1 | TRBV5-1 | many | CASTNSTGLVRGYTF
14 | NA | TRBV6-5 | many | CASSYRHTNTEAFF
16 | TRBD1 | TRBV9 | NA | CASSVEGGTGGETQYF
15 | NA | TRBV7-9 | many | CASSQAYRDSYEQYF
14 | NA | TRBV2 | many | CASSDLGRNYGYTF
15 | TRBD1 | TRBV24-1 | NA | CATSEWDRETYGYTF
16 | NA | TRBV15 | many | CATSRDAGANSYEQYF
14 | NA | TRBV7-2 | many | CASSLGRGNQPQHF
15 | NA | TRBV5-1 | few | CASSSSTGLNSPLHF